The clone carrying this T cell receptor (beta chain) was seen at least ten times. What it binds is unknown. The sample comes from a study of blood T cells in healthy people across ages. Whole-study results and caveats: Donor CMV infection status was unknown, possibly confounding age-related changes in expanded clonotypes.

Germline CDR1 SGHRS, CDR2 YFSETQ. This CDR3 is 15 amino acids long. With 0 bases removed from V and 4 bases from J, the gap between germline ends came to 13 bases. With a J-beta primer mix and a sample-barcoded 5' primer, a second PCR ran roughly 7 to 11 cycles. With 12 random nucleotides, a template-switch adaptor tagged each individual cDNA molecule. One entry per CDR3 protein results from TCRdb running MiXCR on the 5' RACE reads. The sample holds about 670,000 distinct CDR3 sequences, about 51% seen once. The material sequenced was blood. The chain has TRBV5-1 and TRBJ1-2, with D possibly matching TRBD1 (5 bases). The sequence was obtained from a woman over 75 in good health. The CDR3 bases are TGCGCCAGCAGCTTGGGGCCAGACAGCATCTATGGCTACACCTTC. Protein sequence: CASSLGPDSIYGYTF.